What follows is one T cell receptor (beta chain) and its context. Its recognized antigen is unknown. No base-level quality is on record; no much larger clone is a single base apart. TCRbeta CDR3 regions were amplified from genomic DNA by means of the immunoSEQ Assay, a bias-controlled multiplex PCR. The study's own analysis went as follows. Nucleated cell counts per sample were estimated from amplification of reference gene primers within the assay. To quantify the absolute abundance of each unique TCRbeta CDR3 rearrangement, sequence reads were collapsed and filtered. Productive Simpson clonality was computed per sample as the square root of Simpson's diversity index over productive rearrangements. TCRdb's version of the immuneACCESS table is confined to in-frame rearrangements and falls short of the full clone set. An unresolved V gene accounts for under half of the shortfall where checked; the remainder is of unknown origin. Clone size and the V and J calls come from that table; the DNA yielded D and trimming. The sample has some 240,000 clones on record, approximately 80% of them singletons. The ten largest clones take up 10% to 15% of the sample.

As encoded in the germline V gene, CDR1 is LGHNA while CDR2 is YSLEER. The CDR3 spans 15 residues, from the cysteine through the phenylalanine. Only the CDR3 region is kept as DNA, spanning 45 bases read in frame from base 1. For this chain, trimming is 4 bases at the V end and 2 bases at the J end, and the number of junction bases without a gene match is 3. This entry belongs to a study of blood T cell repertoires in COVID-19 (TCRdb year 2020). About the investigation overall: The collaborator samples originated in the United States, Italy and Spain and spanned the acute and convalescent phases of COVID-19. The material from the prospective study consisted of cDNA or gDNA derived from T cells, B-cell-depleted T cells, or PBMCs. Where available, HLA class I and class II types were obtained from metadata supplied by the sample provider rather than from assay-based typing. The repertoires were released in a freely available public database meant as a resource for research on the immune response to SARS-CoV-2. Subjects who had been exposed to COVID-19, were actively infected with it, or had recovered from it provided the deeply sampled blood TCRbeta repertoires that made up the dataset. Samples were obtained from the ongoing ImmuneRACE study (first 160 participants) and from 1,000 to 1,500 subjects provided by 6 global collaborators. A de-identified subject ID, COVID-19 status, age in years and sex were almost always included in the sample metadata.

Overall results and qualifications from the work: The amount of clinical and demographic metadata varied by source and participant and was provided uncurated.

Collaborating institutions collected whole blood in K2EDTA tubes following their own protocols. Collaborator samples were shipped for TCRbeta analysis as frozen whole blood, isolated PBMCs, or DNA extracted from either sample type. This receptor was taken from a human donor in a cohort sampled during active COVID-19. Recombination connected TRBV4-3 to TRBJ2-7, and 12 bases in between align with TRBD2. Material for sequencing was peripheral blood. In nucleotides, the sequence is TGCGCCAGCAGCCCTAGCGGGGGGGAAACCTACGAGCAGTACTTC. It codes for CASSPSGGETYEQYF.